A single sample gave rise to the 11 T cell receptor beta chains below, sequenced in a study of memory CD4+ T cells and cytomegalovirus serostatus. Clones were read by immunoSEQ multiplex PCR, and TCRdb kept only the in-frame ones, dropping some. The data show some 44,000 clones, over 75% seen once. Single viable CD3+CD4+CD8-CD45RO+ cells were sorted as the memory CD4+ T cells. The specimen sequenced was memory CD4+ T cells from blood. These receptors came from an adult in good health and CMV-seronegative.

In its sample, this clone was seen once. The CDR3 loop reads CASSFDGGTEAFF. CDR3 coding DNA: TGTGCCAGCAGTTTTGATGGAGGTACTGAAGCTTTCTTT. The rearrangement joins TRBV27 to TRBJ1-1; the D is unclear. The CDR3 has 13 residues. The V and J ends lost 3 bases and 5 bases respectively, with 10 bases between them. Germline CDR1 is MNHEY and CDR2 is SMNVEV (reference sequence).

The chain combines TRBV7-2 with TRBJ1-6; D call uncertain. CDR1 and CDR2 (germline): SGHTA, FQGNSA. The ends were cut back, 5 bases at V and 6 bases at J, with 11 bases in the middle. This CDR3 has 14 amino acids. CDR3 sequence (DNA): TGTGCCAGCAGCCTATTCCGGATTAATTCACCCCTCCACTTT. The encoded protein is CASSLFRINSPLHF.

V and J are TRBV29-1 and TRBJ2-1; D is ambiguous. Germline V gene lookup returns CDR1 SQVTM and CDR2 ANQGSEA. Trimming shortened V by 3 bases and J by 4 bases, and 10 bases separated the two germline ends. The CDR3 contains 13 residues. The CDR3 sequence is CSVDPTAYNEQFF. In DNA form, the CDR3 reads TGCAGCGTTGATCCCACAGCATACAATGAGCAGTTCTTC.

This clone showed up just a few times. CDR3 sequence reads: CASSAMSLAGGPDTQYF. The CDR3 bases are TGTGCCAGCAGTGCGATGTCACTAGCGGGGGGGCCAGATACGCAGTATTTT. The rearrangement joins TRBV6-1 to TRBJ2-3; 13 nucleotides align to TRBD2. The trim removed 4 bases at V and 4 bases at J, leaving 8 bases unmatched. Germline V gene lookup returns CDR1 MNHNS and CDR2 SASEGT. The CDR3 length is 17 residues.

V gene TRBV5-6 combines with J gene TRBJ1-5, with 8 bases identical to TRBD1. J gave up 6 bases and V 4 bases, and 9 bases lay outside the gene matches. The germline V gene has CDR1 SGHDT and CDR2 YYEEEE. CDR3 length equals 15 residues. Here the CDR3 DNA reads TGTGCCAGCAGCCGGCCCCCAGGGGGCGGTCAGCCCCAGCATTTT. Its translation: CASSRPPGGGQPQHF. The full variable domain, in which reference TRBV5-6 and TRBJ1-5 provide the parts outside the CDR3, is DAGVTQSPTHLIKTRGQQVTLRCSPKSGHDTVSWYQQALGQGPQFIFQYYEEEERQRGNFPDRFSGHQFPNYSSELNVNALLLGDSALYLCASSRPPGGGQPQHFGDGTRLSIL.

V is TRBV6-1 and J is TRBJ1-1; D unresolved. CDR1 and CDR2 from the germline V gene are MNHNS and SASEGT. This CDR3 comprises 16 residues. V lost 0 bases and J lost 2, with 13 bases in between. CDR3 sequence: CASSEALRTANTEAFF. In nucleotides, the CDR3 is TGTGCCAGCAGTGAAGCGCTTCGAACAGCTAACACTGAAGCTTTCTTT.

The chain joins TRBV19 to TRBJ1-6; tentative D call: TRBD1 (5 bases). Germline V lookup: CDR1 LNHDA, CDR2 SQIVND (reference sequence). With 5 bases removed from V and 11 bases from J, the gap between germline ends came to 19 bases. This CDR3 is built from 15 residues. For the CDR3, the DNA is TGTGCCAGTAGTGCCCAGATGGAGGGGAGTGCACCCCTCCACTTT. Its translation is CASSAQMEGSAPLHF.

The CDR3 sequence: CASRKDRGEDSPLHF. The CDR3 nucleotides are TGTGCCAGCAGGAAGGACAGGGGGGAGGATTCACCCCTCCACTTT. The chain is built from TRBV27 and TRBJ1-6; TRBD1 agrees at 10 bases. This CDR3 comprises 15 residues. Germline CDR1 MNHEY, CDR2 SMNVEV (reference sequence). Trimming removed 6 bases from V and 8 bases from J; junction bases left unmatched: 7.

V gene TRBV2 combines with J gene TRBJ1-4; D is undetermined. This CDR3 region has 12 residues. The germline V and J ends were trimmed by 8 bases and 3 bases, with 7 bases remaining between them. The V gene's germline CDR1 is SNHLY and CDR2 FYNNEI. In DNA form, the CDR3 reads TGTGCCAGCGCACAGTCTAATGAAAAACTGTTTTTT. Its protein is CASAQSNEKLFF.

V usage is TRBV29-1 and J usage is TRBJ2-1, with TRBD1 matching over 7 bases. The junction had 5 bases not matched to a gene; V was cut back by 5 bases and J by 1 base. The CDR3 totals 14 residues. The germline V gene encodes CDR1 SQVTM and CDR2 ANQGSEA. The CDR3 DNA reads as TGCAGCGTTCCGAGGGGGCAATCCTACAATGAGCAGTTCTTC. Translating gives CSVPRGQSYNEQFF.

The CDR3 protein is CASSSLVGTVDTGELFF. DNA for the CDR3: TGCGCCAGCAGCTCGCTCGTAGGGACAGTAGACACCGGGGAGCTGTTTTTT. J is TRBJ2-2 and V is TRBV5-1; 7 bases are shared with TRBD1. The CDR3 sequence is 17 residues long. Germline V gene sequence: CDR1 SGHRS, CDR2 YFSETQ. V lost 3 bases and J lost 3; bases outside the gene matches: 11.